This TCR beta chain was captured by sequencing in a study of blood T cell repertoires in COVID-19. Study-wide background: Sites across the United States, Italy and Spain contributed samples from acute and convalescent COVID-19. Sample material is recorded as cDNA or gDNA derived from T cells, B-cell-depleted T cells, or PBMCs.

In the authors' workflow: Using reference gene primer amplification, nucleated cell counts were estimated. Produced via immunoSEQ multiplex PCR; TCRdb's table is partial and in-frame only. V and J calls and clone size come straight from that table; D and trimming were deduced from the DNA. The sample has about 110,000 clones; around nine tenths are singletons. The sample consisted of peripheral blood. The source of this sequence is a woman between 45 and 60 years old with active or convalescent COVID-19.

The CDR3: CASSVLTGGVNTIYF. The CDR3 DNA sequence: TGTGCCAGCAGCGTCTTGACAGGGGGCGTAAACACCATATATTTT. The chain employs TRBV7-2 and TRBJ1-3; 10 nucleotides line up with TRBD1. The CDR3 totals 15 residues. Germline V CDR1 and CDR2: SGHTA, FQGNSA. V dropped 5 bases and J dropped 6; count of bases not matched to a gene: 7.